This T cell receptor (beta chain) derives from a study of a mutant IDH1 vaccine in newly diagnosed glioma. Study-wide context: Initiation of the vaccine course occurred 4-6 weeks after radiotherapy alone, or alongside temozolomide cycles. Treated patients, averaging roughly 40 years, were 62.5% male and roughly 38% female.

Comment on this clone: As yet, its antigen is unknown.

The data were produced by immunoSEQ multiplex PCR, yet TCRdb's version contains in-frame clones alone and is incomplete. This table has roughly 56,000 clones, more than 75% appearing once. V lost 3 bases to trimming and J lost 4 bases; unmatched junction nucleotides: 3. Looked up from germline, CDR1 is SGHTS and CDR2 is YDEGEE. CDR3 length equals 14 residues. Specified time point: week 47, end of study. Each dose delivered 300 ug of mutant IDH1 20-mer peptide subcutaneously with imiquimod. This specimen consisted of PBMCs, obtained from a glioma patient whose treatment included an IDH1 peptide vaccine. The chain carries TRBV5-8 and TRBJ2-7, with 11 positions matching TRBD1. The source of this sequence is a woman aged 40 to 55 with glioma. Some clones in this sample may be carry-over from other donors' samples. The CDR3 coding sequence is TGTGCCAGCAGCTCGGACAGGGGGCGGTACGAGCAGTACTTC. Translation: CASSSDRGRYEQYF.